Presented here are 7 T cell receptor beta chains from one specimen sequenced in a study of blood T cell repertoires in COVID-19. The table came from immunoSEQ multiplex PCR; TCRdb's copy has only in-frame clones and leaves some out. The data show more than 300,000 clones, with just over 85% seen just once and about 4.1% held by the top ten. Material for sequencing was PBMCs or T cells enriched from blood (not recorded which). The source of these receptors is a man under 40 who had recovered from COVID-19.

V and J are TRBV11-2 and TRBJ1-4; D is undetermined. Germline V gives CDR1 SGHAT, CDR2 FQNNGV. The CDR3 length is 12 residues. Trimming took 1 base from V and 12 from J, leaving 9 bases between them. The CDR3: CASSLGRNELFF. In DNA, the CDR3 is TGTGCCAGCAGCTTAGGGCGGAACGAACTGTTTTTT.

V is TRBV27 and J is TRBJ1-2; tentatively, D is TRBD1 (6 bases). Trimming stripped 1 base from V and 5 bases from J, with 11 bases between. Germline V CDR1 and CDR2: MNHEY, SMNVEV (reference sequence). The CDR3 is 14 residues long. The CDR3 spells CASSLYGRGYGYTF. CDR3 DNA sequence: TGTGCCAGCAGTTTATACGGCAGGGGATATGGCTACACCTTC.

Here the CDR3 reads CASSQLGGTPPGEQFF. CDR3 bases: TGTGCCAGCAGCCAGCTCGGCGGGACCCCTCCCGGGGAGCAGTTCTTC. J is TRBJ2-1 and V is TRBV7-2, with D possibly being TRBD2 (6 bases). There are 16 residues in the CDR3. With 5 bases removed from V and 10 bases from J, the gap between germline ends came to 24 bases. Germline lookup yields CDR1 SGHTA and CDR2 FQGNSA.

CDR3 loop: CASSSTGTGQNYGYTF. DNA for the CDR3: TGTGCCAGCAGCTCGACGGGGACAGGACAAAATTATGGCTACACCTTC. The chain uses TRBV13 and TRBJ1-2; 8 bases align to TRBD1. This CDR3 contains 16 residues. Germline loops: CDR1 PRHDT, CDR2 FYEKMQ (reference sequence). With 4 bases clipped from V and 5 bases from J, the junction kept 12 bases outside the gene matches.

The chain couples TRBV27 to TRBJ1-1; unclear D gene. In germline, CDR1 is MNHEY, CDR2 SMNVEV (reference sequence). Trimming removed 2 bases from V and 0 bases from J, with 13 bases in between. The CDR3 has 16 amino acids. The CDR3 here is CASSLRSPELNTEAFF. In DNA form, the CDR3 reads TGTGCCAGCAGTTTAAGATCGCCTGAGCTGAACACTGAAGCTTTCTTT.

The gene calls are TRBV19 and TRBJ1-4; the match to TRBD1 covers 11 bases. Trimming took 5 bases from V and 8 from J; bases not matched to a gene: 4. Germline V gene lookup returns CDR1 LNHDA and CDR2 SQIVND (reference sequence). The CDR3 sequence is 14 residues long. This chain's CDR3 is CASSADRGREKLFF. Here the CDR3 DNA reads TGTGCCAGTAGTGCGGACAGGGGGCGCGAAAAACTGTTTTTT.

The V call is TRBV3-1 (or the pseudogene TRBV3-2), the J call TRBJ1-4; 8 bases match TRBD1. Per the germline V gene, CDR1 is LGHDT and CDR2 is YNNKEL (reference sequence). J was trimmed by 8 bases and V by 4 bases; bases with no gene match: 6. The CDR3 loop spans 14 amino acids. In DNA form, the CDR3 reads TGTGCCAGCAGCCGGGTATCAGGGGGCGAAAAACTGTTTTTT. Translated, it gives CASSRVSGGEKLFF.